This T cell receptor beta chain was recovered during a study of blood T cell repertoires in COVID-19. Study at large: Collection of acute and convalescent COVID-19 samples took place in the United States, Italy and Spain.

The CDR3 length is 15 residues. Germline CDR1 is MNHEY and CDR2 is SVGAGI. With 6 bases clipped from V and 4 bases from J, the junction kept 10 bases outside the gene matches. Patients from Seattle were sampled longitudinally, starting during active infection. Original processing methods: Nucleated cell number was recorded as an estimate derived from reference gene primer amplification. TCRdb's table, derived via immunoSEQ multiplex PCR, lists solely in-frame clones and lacks some. From that table come the V and J calls and clone size; the DNA was used to work out D and trimming. The data show roughly 280,000 clones, around 90% seen once.

The specimen sequenced was peripheral blood. The chain recombines TRBV6-5 with TRBJ2-7, with 9 bases identical to TRBD2. The clonotype was recovered from a woman aged 60-70 years with COVID-19, enrolled during active disease. CDR3 amino acids: CASRPRGGRAYEQYF. As DNA, the CDR3 is TGTGCCAGCAGGCCTCGTGGCGGGAGGGCGTACGAGCAGTACTTC.